The T cell receptor (beta chain) described here comes from a study of OX40 agonist ivuxolimab in advanced cancers. Study-wide results and caveats: Specificity for antigen went undetermined in the expanded peripheral T cells. Clonal expansion among partial responders at 0.1-3.0 mg/kg ranked near the lowest.

The table lists this clone with a few counts. Its antigen is not identified. The V gene's germline CDR1 is GTSNPN and CDR2 SVGIG (reference sequence). The CDR3 contains 13 residues. The V and J ends lost 2 bases and 2 bases respectively, with 9 bases between them. Assay used: immunoSEQ multiplex PCR; TCRdb lists only in-frame clones, some missing. Of under 65,000 clones listed, around 84% were seen once; the top ten hold over 2.5%. The material sequenced was CD4+ or CD8+ T cells sorted from blood, taken in a trial of the OX40 agonist ivuxolimab. The clonotype originates from an adult with an advanced solid tumor such as melanoma, head and neck, liver or kidney cancer. The rearrangement links TRBV30 to TRBJ1-2; no clear D gene. CDR3 region: CAWSRTSNYGYTF. CDR3 coding DNA: TGTGCCTGGAGTCGGACCTCGAACTATGGCTACACCTTC.